One and the same sample provided the 24 T cell receptor beta chains below, sequenced in a study of T cell repertoires in cytomegalovirus infection. TCRdb reanalysed the reads using MiXCR and keeps one entry per CDR3 protein. This repertoire shows 900,000 to 950,000 distinct CDR3 sequences, roughly 31% found once; its top ten account for over 13%. Their recognized antigens are unknown. This specimen consisted of cultured CD8+ T cells from PBMCs, obtained from culture after CMV antigen stimulation. The source is a human donor in good health (CMV status not recorded). Some clones in this sample may be carry-over from other donors' samples.

This chain joins TRBV12-5 and TRBJ1-2, with D uncertain. V was trimmed by 6 bases and J by 6 bases, leaving 11 bases between them. Per the germline V gene, CDR1 is LGHNT and CDR2 is FRNRAP. The CDR3 spans 12 residues. The CDR3 sequence is CASGPLGNGYTF. The CDR3 DNA reads TGTGCTAGTGGACCACTGGGGAATGGCTACACCTTC.

This clonotype has just one count. The V call is TRBV15, the J call TRBJ1-6; 9 bases fit TRBD1. This CDR3 is 15 amino acids long. The germline V gene has CDR1 LNHNV and CDR2 YYDKDF (reference sequence). V trimming: 4 bases; J trimming: 5 bases; junction bases outside the gene matches: 3. CDR3 DNA: TGTGCCACCAGCATCGACAGGGGGAATAATTCACCCCTCCACTTT. Translating it yields CATSIDRGNNSPLHF.

This clonotype was counted only a few times. The chain recombines TRBV2 with TRBJ2-2; D is ambiguous. The CDR3 runs to 14 residues. V shed 6 bases and J shed 10 bases, with 18 bases lying between them. Germline values: CDR1 SNHLY, CDR2 FYNNEI. The CDR3 loop is CASRETLGDVELFF. For the CDR3, the DNA is TGTGCCAGCAGAGAGACATTGGGTGACGTGGAGCTGTTTTTT. Looking up the rest from reference TRBV2 and TRBJ2-2 gives the full variable domain: EPEVTQTPSHQVTQMGQEVILRCVPISNHLYFYWYRQILGQKVEFLVSFYNNEISEKSEIFDDQFSVERPDGSNFTLKIRSTKLEDSAMYFCASRETLGDVELFFGEGSRLTVL.

The sample holds many counts of this clonotype. The J gene is TRBJ1-2, the V gene TRBV7-8; D unclear. From germline, CDR1 is SGHVS and CDR2 FQNEAQ. This CDR3 comprises 15 residues. Between the trimmed V and J ends, which lost 1 base and 3 bases, there was a span of 12 bases. As DNA, the CDR3 is TGTGCCAGCAGCTTAGGGCAGATTCTGCACTATGGCTACACCTTC. It specifies CASSLGQILHYGYTF. Drawing the rest from reference TRBV7-8 and TRBJ1-2, the complete variable domain is GAGVSQSPRYKVAKRGQDVALRCDPISGHVSLFWYQQALGQGPEFLTYFQNEAQLDKSGLPSDRFFAERPEGSVSTLKIQRTQQEDSAVYLCASSLGQILHYGYTFGSGTRLTVV.

At least ten counts were recorded for this clonotype. The chain has TRBV7-2 and TRBJ1-1; D gene ambiguous. The ends were cut back, 5 bases at V and 1 base at J, with 14 bases in the middle. Germline V gene data show CDR1 as SGHTA and CDR2 as FQGNSA. CDR3 length equals 15 residues. The DNA for the CDR3 is TGTGCCAGCAGCGCGGACGGACGGACGAACACTGAAGCTTTCTTT. Translation: CASSADGRTNTEAFF.

The V call is TRBV6-2 or TRBV6-3, the J call TRBJ2-4; the D is unclear. Looked up from germline, CDR1 is MNHEY and CDR2 is SVGEGT. Trimming took off 3 bases at V and 3 bases at J, with 15 bases between the two ends. CDR3 size: 16 residues. The CDR3 region is CASSYLGLTYKNIQYF. The CDR3 DNA is TGTGCCAGCAGTTATCTTGGTTTGACTTACAAAAACATTCAGTACTTC.

About this clonotype: One end of the junction fails to match germline, which may point to a read error. This sequence joins TRBV7-6 and TRBJ2-1, with D hard to call. Germline values: CDR1 SGHVS, CDR2 FNYEAQ. CDR3 length: 12 amino acids. The CDR3, as DNA: TGTGTCAGCAGCTTAATCGTAAATGAGCAGTTCTTC. Translating it yields CVSSLIVNEQFF.

Concerning this clonotype: Given a much more abundant clone one base away, this may be a read error. The gene calls are TRBV7-8 and TRBJ2-7; D uncertain. CDR1 SGHVS and CDR2 FQNEAQ come from the germline V gene. The CDR3 length is 13 residues. The CDR3 region is CVSSLNMLYEQYF. The CDR3 bases are TGTGTCAGCAGCTTAAATATGCTCTACGAGCAGTACTTC. Based on the CDR3 plus reference TRBV7-8 and TRBJ2-7, the full variable domain is GAGVSQSPRYKVAKRGQDVALRCDPISGHVSLFWYQQALGQGPEFLTYFQNEAQLDKSGLPSDRFFAERPEGSVSTLKIQRTQQEDSAVYLCVSSLNMLYEQYFGPGTRLTVT.

This clonotype was found many times. The chain couples TRBV7-2 to TRBJ2-7; D may match TRBD1 or TRBD2 (5 bases each). CDR1 is SGHTA, CDR2 FQGNSA, per germline. V lost 5 bases to trimming and J lost 3 bases, with 20 bases between them. The CDR3 has 16 residues. This chain's CDR3 is CASSTLTGFGDYEQYF. CDR3 sequence (DNA): TGTGCCAGCAGCACCCTAACAGGATTCGGGGACTACGAGCAGTACTTC.

This chain uses TRBV5-1 with TRBJ1-1; no clear D. The CDR3 spans 13 residues. Germline CDR1 is SGHRS and CDR2 is YFSETQ. Trimming stripped 0 bases from V and 11 bases from J, with 14 bases between. Here the CDR3 DNA reads TGCGCCAGCAGCTTGGCCATCTCCACCCGGGCTTTCTTT. Translating gives CASSLAISTRAFF.

V gene TRBV13 combines with J gene TRBJ2-5; D assignment may be TRBD1 or TRBD2 (5 bases each). V was shortened by 5 bases and J by 4 bases, with 14 bases between the two germline ends. In germline, CDR1 is PRHDT, CDR2 FYEKMQ (reference sequence). The CDR3 covers 14 residues. CDR3: CASSPNEGRETQYF. The DNA for the CDR3 is TGTGCCAGCAGCCCAAATGAGGGGCGAGAGACCCAGTACTTC.

V is TRBV24-1 and J is TRBJ2-5; no definite D call. CDR3 length: 15 residues. The germline gives CDR1 KGHDR, CDR2 SFDVKD. V was clipped by 1 base and J by 5 bases, with 13 bases between them. The CDR3: CATSDLSGTEETQYF. In nucleotides, the CDR3 is TGTGCCACCAGTGATTTATCCGGAACAGAGGAGACCCAGTACTTC.

This clonotype was recorded once. The rearrangement links TRBV7-4 to TRBJ1-1, with D possibly matching TRBD1 (5 bases). Germline CDR1 reads SGHVT; CDR2 reads SQSDAQ. Trimming stripped 4 bases from V and 7 bases from J, with 13 bases between. The CDR3 is made up of 13 amino acids. CDR3 coding DNA: TGTGCCAGCAGCTCAGGGACGCCCCGTGAAGCTTTCTTT. It codes for CASSSGTPREAFF.

In this sample, this clonotype turned up a few times. The rearrangement joins TRBV6-5 to TRBJ2-7; D gene uncertain. This CDR3 region has 12 residues. Germline V CDR1 and CDR2: MNHEY, SVGAGI. V lost 6 bases to trimming and J lost 0 bases, with 6 bases between them. CDR3 sequence reads: CASSDDSYEQYF. The CDR3 DNA reads as TGTGCCAGCAGCGATGACTCCTACGAGCAGTACTTC.

The chain couples TRBV29-1 to TRBJ1-2; no definite D call. Germline CDR1 SQVTM, CDR2 ANQGSEA. The V gene lost 5 bases and the J gene lost 4 bases, with 20 bases spanning the gap. The CDR3 covers 15 residues. The CDR3 sequence: CSVSARTPNGYGYTF. CDR3 DNA: TGCAGCGTTTCGGCCCGGACTCCCAATGGCTATGGCTACACCTTC.

This clonotype was observed many times. This chain joins TRBV7-6 and TRBJ1-1; TRBD1 might be the D (5 bases). This CDR3 has 15 amino acids. V lost 2 bases to trimming and J lost 4 bases, with 14 bases between them. Germline CDR1 is SGHVS and CDR2 is FNYEAQ. This chain's CDR3 is CASSLSAGTLTEAFF. The CDR3, as DNA: TGTGCCAGCAGCTTATCGGCCGGGACCCTCACTGAAGCTTTCTTT.

The sample holds many counts of this clonotype. This chain links TRBV7-9 with TRBJ1-1, with a tentative D call TRBD1 (5 bases). The germline gives CDR1 SEHNR, CDR2 FQNEAQ (reference sequence). V gave up 5 bases and J gave up 1 base, with 11 bases separating them. CDR3 length equals 14 residues. The chain's CDR3 is CASSLNTGNTEAFF. The CDR3 DNA sequence: TGTGCCAGCAGCCTAAATACAGGGAACACTGAAGCTTTCTTT.

The chain employs TRBV15 and TRBJ2-3; 9 nucleotides match TRBD1. Per the germline V gene, CDR1 is LNHNV and CDR2 is YYDKDF (reference sequence). V shed 2 bases and J 1 base; nucleotides not matched to a gene: 4. The CDR3 length is 16 residues. The CDR3: CATSRLWTGGTDTQYF. The CDR3 nucleotides read TGTGCCACCAGCAGACTGTGGACAGGGGGCACAGATACGCAGTATTTT.

The sample holds many counts of this clonotype. V gene TRBV12-3 or TRBV12-4 combines with J gene TRBJ1-5, with 7 bases identical to TRBD1. The junction had 13 bases not matched to a gene; V was cut back by 7 bases and J by 4 bases. This CDR3 region has 16 residues. CDR3 nucleotides: TGTGCCAGCACCGTGGGGGACAGTGTTATGAATCAGCCCCAGCATTTT. Its protein product is CASTVGDSVMNQPQHF.

This clonotype was found a few times. The genes are TRBV7-9 and TRBJ2-2; TRBD1 or TRBD2 may be the D gene (5 bases each). The V end was cut by 8 bases, the J end by 0 bases, with 10 bases between. Looked up from germline, CDR1 is SEHNR and CDR2 is FQNEAQ (reference sequence). This CDR3 has 14 amino acids. The CDR3 sequence: CASRGASNTGELFF. CDR3 sequence (DNA): TGTGCCAGCCGAGGGGCGTCGAACACCGGGGAGCTGTTTTTT.

About this clonotype itself: Since no conserved phenylalanine or tryptophan closes the CDR3, a read error is the likely cause. The rearrangement uses TRBV7-8 and TRBJ1-1; D not certain. The CDR3 runs to 16 residues. Trimming took 5 bases from V and 7 from J, leaving 23 bases between them. Germline CDR1 and CDR2: SGHVS and FQNEAQ. CDR3 region: CASSDLRRGRVGEAFL. As DNA, the CDR3 is TGTGCCAGCAGCGACCTTAGAAGAGGGCGAGTAGGTGAAGCTTTCCTT.

This clonotype was seen at least ten times. This sequence joins TRBV27 and TRBJ2-7; weak D call: TRBD1 (5 bases). The CDR3 has 14 residues. Germline lookup yields CDR1 MNHEY and CDR2 SMNVEV (reference sequence). V lost 6 bases, J lost 0 bases, and 12 bases lay in between. The CDR3 nucleotides read TGTGCCAGCAGCTTAACAGGTACCTCCTACGAGCAGTACTTC. This gives the protein CASSLTGTSYEQYF.

The V call is TRBV4-1, the J call TRBJ1-2; TRBD1 agrees at 7 bases. With 1 base clipped from V and 2 bases from J, the junction kept 4 bases outside the gene matches. This CDR3 has 15 amino acids. Germline V lookup: CDR1 MGHRA, CDR2 YSYEKL. The CDR3 reads CASSQVPGQNYGYTF. The CDR3 region has the DNA TGCGCCAGCAGCCAAGTCCCGGGACAGAACTATGGCTACACCTTC.

The chain is built from TRBV27 and TRBJ2-7; D is unresolved. This CDR3 contains 17 residues. The germline V and J ends were trimmed by 6 bases and 2 bases, with 23 bases remaining between them. CDR1 is MNHEY, CDR2 SMNVEV, per germline (reference sequence). CDR3 DNA sequence: TGTGCCAGCAGCGAGAATCTGGCGACCGCCAATACCTACGAGCAGTACGTC. Protein sequence: CASSENLATANTYEQYV.